A selection of T cell receptor beta chains follows, all from one sample in a study of blood T cell repertoires in COVID-19. The assay was immunoSEQ multiplex PCR, and TCRdb's table has in-frame clones only and misses some. The sample holds approximately 250,000 clones, roughly 86% seen once. The sequencing input was peripheral blood. These receptor sequences come from a woman in her fifties or sixties who had recovered from COVID-19. The CDR3 runs from the conserved cysteine through the conserved F or W. The D gene is left open where the match is weak. The listing skips clone size in some rows; elsewhere it reads once, few, many or a size class.

TRBJ2-5,TRBD1,-,TRBV6-2/TRBV6-3,CASSYTTGGETQYF,TGTGCCAGCAGTTACACGACAGGGGGGGAGACCCAGTACTTC
TRBJ1-4,TRBD1,-,TRBV7-2,CASEQQGASEKLFF,TGTGCCAGCGAACAACAGGGGGCGTCTGAAAAACTGTTTTTT
TRBJ1-6,-,-,TRBV13,CASSLSWQNSPLHF,TGTGCCAGCAGCTTATCATGGCAGAATTCACCCCTCCACTTT
TRBJ2-7,-,-,TRBV2,CASSILGWDEQYF,TGTGCCAGCAGCATACTAGGGTGGGACGAGCAGTACTTC
TRBJ1-1,-,-,TRBV11-2,CASNPGVQTEAFF,TGTGCCAGCAACCCGGGGGTCCAAACTGAAGCTTTCTTT
TRBJ2-3,TRBD1,-,TRBV2,CASSDPDRESTDTQYF,TGTGCCAGCAGTGACCCTGACAGGGAAAGCACAGATACGCAGTATTTT
TRBJ1-1,TRBD1,-,TRBV3-1/TRBV3-2,CASSHGQGWVAFF,TGTGCCAGCAGCCACGGACAGGGGTGGGTAGCTTTCTTT
TRBJ2-2,TRBD2,-,TRBV7-3,CASSWVGGTSAPGELFF,TGTGCCAGCAGCTGGGTTGGCGGGACTAGCGCCCCCGGGGAGCTGTTTTTT
TRBJ2-3,-,-,TRBV3-1/TRBV3-2,CASSQVGGGFTDTQYF,TGTGCCAGCAGCCAAGTAGGCGGGGGCTTCACAGATACGCAGTATTTT
TRBJ2-2,TRBD1,-,TRBV5-1,CASTPGTGSTGELFF,TGCGCCAGCACCCCCGGGACAGGGTCTACCGGGGAGCTGTTTTTT
TRBJ2-1,TRBD1,-,TRBV27,CASSATGGSYNEQFF,TGTGCCAGCAGTGCAACAGGGGGCTCCTACAATGAGCAGTTCTTC
TRBJ1-6,TRBD1,-,TRBV10-3,CAIGPGGSSPSPLHF,TGTGCCATCGGACCAGGGGGGTCTTCTCCTTCACCCCTCCACTTT
TRBJ2-5,-,-,TRBV6-5,CASRYIQLQETQYF,TGTGCCAGCAGATATATACAACTACAAGAGACCCAGTACTTC
TRBJ1-4,TRBD1,-,TRBV19,CASSMIPTGLGSGGLFF,TGTGCCAGTAGTATGATCCCGACAGGGCTCGGATCTGGCGGACTGTTTTTT
TRBJ1-4,-,-,TRBV18,CASSPDRQNEKLFF,TGTGCCAGCTCGCCCGACAGGCAAAATGAAAAACTGTTTTTT
TRBJ1-2,-,-,TRBV7-9,CASSGGQYGYTF,TGTGCCAGCTCTGGGGGCCAATATGGCTACACCTTC
TRBJ1-4,TRBD1,-,TRBV19,CATETGFNEKLFF,TGTGCCACAGAGACAGGGTTTAATGAAAAACTGTTTTTT
TRBJ2-7,TRBD1,-,TRBV5-1,CASSGDRGAYEQYF,TGCGCCAGCAGCGGGGACAGGGGAGCCTACGAGCAGTACTTC
TRBJ1-5,-,-,TRBV10-3,CAISEVQTSNQPQHF,TGTGCCATCAGTGAAGTACAGACTAGCAATCAGCCCCAGCATTTT
TRBJ2-7,-,-,TRBV7-2,CASSLSRGDTYEQYF,TGTGCCAGCAGCTTAAGTAGAGGGGACACCTACGAGCAGTACTTC
TRBJ2-3,-,-,TRBV11-2,CASSSRGETDTQYF,TGTGCCAGCAGCTCCCGGGGAGAAACAGATACGCAGTATTTT
TRBJ2-6,TRBD1,-,TRBV27,CASSRKGGQGLSGANVLTF,TGTGCCAGCAGCCGAAAGGGGGGACAGGGACTCTCTGGGGCCAACGTCCTGACTTTC
TRBJ2-5,-,-,TRBV9,CASSVGLDLETQYF,TGTGCCAGCAGCGTAGGATTAGATTTAGAGACCCAGTACTTC
TRBJ2-3,-,-,TRBV11-3,CASSFGRLADTQYF,TGTGCCAGCAGCTTTGGCAGGCTGGCAGATACGCAGTATTTT
TRBJ1-4,-,-,TRBV5-1,CASSIDRQTNEKLFF,TGCGCCAGCAGCATCGACAGGCAAACTAATGAAAAACTGTTTTTT
TRBJ2-1,-,-,TRBV3-1/TRBV3-2,CASSLDNEQFF,TGTGCCAGCAGCCTCGACAATGAGCAGTTCTTC
TRBJ1-2,TRBD1,-,TRBV27,CASSPLGQGVLINYGYTF,TGTGCCAGCAGTCCCCTCGGACAGGGAGTCCTAATTAACTATGGCTACACCTTC
TRBJ1-4,-,-,TRBV5-1,CASSLGAGSTNEKLFF,TGCGCCAGCAGCTTGGGGGCAGGGTCTACTAATGAAAAACTGTTTTTT
TRBJ1-5,TRBD1,-,TRBV6-5,CASSTGQGHQPQHF,TGTGCCAGCAGTACGGGACAGGGACATCAGCCCCAGCATTTT
TRBJ2-2,-,-,TRBV5-1,CASSLATVTGELFF,TGCGCCAGCAGCTTGGCTACGGTCACCGGGGAGCTGTTTTTT
TRBJ1-1,-,-,TRBV11-2,CASSLEIANEAFF,TGTGCCAGCAGCTTAGAAATAGCGAATGAAGCTTTCTTT
TRBJ1-4,-,once,TRBV19,CASRGAGEKLFF,TGTGCCAGTAGGGGAGCTGGAGAAAAACTGTTTTTT
TRBJ2-7,TRBD1,few,TRBV6-6,CASSYADRGIEQYF,TGTGCCAGCAGTTACGCGGACAGGGGCATCGAGCAGTACTTC
TRBJ2-3,-,once,TRBV23-1,CASSPGTDTQYF,TGCGCCAGCAGTCCGGGCACAGATACGCAGTATTTT
TRBJ1-4,-,-,TRBV5-1,CASSDDSSDEKLFF,TGCGCCAGCAGCGATGACAGCTCGGATGAAAAACTGTTTTTT
TRBJ1-1,-,-,TRBV3-1/TRBV3-2,CASSPTRVPAEAFF,TGTGCCAGCAGCCCTACCCGTGTCCCCGCCGAAGCTTTCTTT
TRBJ1-4,TRBD1,-,TRBV15,CATSSMTGLEKLFF,TGTGCCACCAGCAGTATGACAGGGTTGGAAAAACTGTTTTTT
TRBJ1-4,-,once,TRBV21-1,CASSKRGRPQGEKLFF,TGTGCCAGCAGCAAACGAGGGAGACCCCAAGGGGAAAAACTGTTTTTT
TRBJ2-3,-,-,TRBV27,CASSLGLSDTQYF,TGTGCCAGCAGTTTAGGCCTCTCAGATACGCAGTATTTT